Listed below are T cell receptor beta chains from one sample, sequenced in a study of cytomegalovirus exposure and HLA in healthy donors. Only in-frame clones appear in the TCRdb table, and some are missing; sequencing was by immunoSEQ multiplex PCR. The sample holds roughly 80,000 clones, around two thirds seen once. The specimen was PBMCs. These receptors were taken from a man in his 60s in good health and CMV-seropositive. Each CDR3 is given with its conserved first and last residue. A D gene is named only where the DNA matches it firmly. Size is stated for part of the rows, as once, few or many counts, or as a class when the clone is expanded.

abundance	d_gene	v_gene	j_gene	CDR3nt	CDR3aa
once	TRBD1	TRBV19	TRBJ1-2	TGTGCCAGTAGTATAGGCCTCGCCGGGACAGGGGATCACGGCTACACCTTC	CASSIGLAGTGDHGYTF
.	TRBD1	TRBV28	TRBJ2-4	TGTGCCAGCGAAAGCTACCTAAGGGGACAGGGAGCCAAAAACATTCAGTACTTC	CASESYLRGQGAKNIQYF
.	.	TRBV10-3	TRBJ2-7	TGTGCCATCAGTGTTCGGGACACAGCCTACGAGCAGTACTTC	CAISVRDTAYEQYF
.	.	TRBV19	TRBJ2-7	TGTGCCAGTAGTAGAGGACACCGCTACGAGCAGTACTTC	CASSRGHRYEQYF
.	.	TRBV4-1	TRBJ1-3	TGCGCCAGCAGCCTACTACCGACAGCCTCTGGAAACACCATATATTTT	CASSLLPTASGNTIYF
.	.	TRBV30	TRBJ1-5	TGTGCCTGGAACCGGGGTAGCAATCAGCCCCAGCATTTT	CAWNRGSNQPQHF
.	.	TRBV5-1	TRBJ1-2	TGCGCCAGCAGACCTGACAGCTTAGGGCGTGGCTACACCTTC	CASRPDSLGRGYTF
.	TRBD1	TRBV2	TRBJ1-1	TGTGCCAGCAGGGACAGGGGTTACACTGAAGCTTTCTTT	CASRDRGYTEAFF
few	TRBD1	TRBV4-1	TRBJ1-4	TGCGCCAGCACCCAGGGGGCTGAAAAACTGTTTTTT	CASTQGAEKLFF
.	.	TRBV5-1	TRBJ1-5	TGCGCCAGCAGCCCTTATAGCAATCAGCCCCAGCATTTT	CASSPYSNQPQHF
.	TRBD1	TRBV6-5	TRBJ2-5	TGTGCCACCACCTTAACAGGGGGCTGGTTGGAGACCCAGTACTTC	CATTLTGGWLETQYF
few	.	TRBV5-4	TRBJ2-5	TGTGCCAGCAGCTTGGGTAGCGGCGGAGAGACCCAGTACTTC	CASSLGSGGETQYF
few	.	TRBV2	TRBJ2-1	TGTGCCAGCAGTGCCTCTAACTACAATGAGCAGTTCTTC	CASSASNYNEQFF
.	.	TRBV30	TRBJ1-1	TGTGCCTGGAGTCAGGGGCTCAACACTGAAGCTTTCTTT	CAWSQGLNTEAFF
.	.	TRBV11-2	TRBJ1-2	TGTGCCAGCAGCTTAGCCGGGGTATGGTATGGCTACACCTTC	CASSLAGVWYGYTF
few	.	TRBV12-5	TRBJ2-7	TGTGCTAGTGGTTTGTACGGGGGTAGACGATACGAGCAGTACTTC	CASGLYGGRRYEQYF
.	TRBD1	TRBV10-2	TRBJ1-2	TGCGCCAGCACCGCGGACAGGGAGCTCTATGGCTACACCTTC	CASTADRELYGYTF
few	TRBD1	TRBV29-1	TRBJ2-7	TGCAGCGTTGAGGAACAGGGGACGACCTACGAGCAGTACTTC	CSVEEQGTTYEQYF
.	TRBD1	TRBV30	TRBJ2-7	TGTGCCTGGAGTGTAACAGGGGGCGACGAGCAGTACTTC	CAWSVTGGDEQYF
.	TRBD2	TRBV4-1	TRBJ2-3	TGCGCCAGCAGCCAAGAGAAAGCGGGAGGTTTGAATACGCAGTATTTT	CASSQEKAGGLNTQYF
.	.	TRBV2	TRBJ2-3	TGTGCCAGCAAGGTAGGAGGGCCGGGCACAGATACGCAGTATTTT	CASKVGGPGTDTQYF
.	.	TRBV7-9	TRBJ2-2	TGTGCCAGCAGTCTTTCAGGGGCGAACACCGGGGAGCTGTTTTTT	CASSLSGANTGELFF
.	.	TRBV18	TRBJ1-1	TGTGCCAGCTCACCCTCGGACAGACGCGTAGAAGCTTTCTTT	CASSPSDRRVEAFF
once	.	TRBV7-3	TRBJ1-4	TGTGCCAGCAGTTACGGGGGGGGTTTAGAAAAACTGTTTTTT	CASSYGGGLEKLFF
.	.	TRBV30	TRBJ2-1	TGTGCCTGGAGTTCCTCGAGGGTCCCGGGGACCTACAATGAGCAGTTCTTC	CAWSSSRVPGTYNEQFF
.	TRBD1	TRBV5-1	TRBJ2-7	TGCGCCAGCAGCCAGACAGGGGACGCCTACGAGCAGTACTTC	CASSQTGDAYEQYF
few	.	TRBV7-9	TRBJ2-1	TGTGCCAGCAGCTTCCAGGCGGCAGGGGGGCTGAATGAGCAGTTCTTC	CASSFQAAGGLNEQFF
.	.	TRBV19	TRBJ2-7	TGTGCCAGTAGTCCCGGCGGCTACGAGCAGTACTTC	CASSPGGYEQYF
.	.	TRBV25-1	TRBJ2-5	TGTGCCAGCAGTGACCCCCAGGGAAAAGAGACCCAGTACTTC	CASSDPQGKETQYF
.	.	TRBV5-1	TRBJ1-1	TGCGCCAGCAGCCCAGCTGGGCCTATGCACACTGAAGCTTTCTTT	CASSPAGPMHTEAFF
.	.	TRBV4-1	TRBJ1-4	TGCGCCAGCAGCCAAGTAGGAGGAAATGAAAAACTGTTTTTT	CASSQVGGNEKLFF
once	.	TRBV28	TRBJ1-4	TGTGCCAGCACCGCCGGGGAGGCGGAAGGAAAACTGTTTTTT	CASTAGEAEGKLFF
.	.	TRBV4-2	TRBJ2-7	TGTGCCAGCAGCTATCGCGGACGGGGCTACGAGCAGTACTTC	CASSYRGRGYEQYF